These 14 T cell receptor beta chains share one sample of origin, sequenced in a study of cytomegalovirus exposure and HLA in healthy donors. The PCR used 60 Vbeta and 13 Jbeta primers. Libraries were prepared by immunoSEQ multiplex PCR; TCRdb keeps only in-frame clonotypes and omits some of them. The sample includes some 180,000 clones, 75% to 85% of them seen just once. Material: PBMCs. Source of these receptors: a girl aged 2-15 years in good health and CMV-seropositive.

The chain combines TRBV30 with TRBJ1-1; no clear D. Germline loops: CDR1 GTSNPN, CDR2 SVGIG (reference sequence). Trimming pared 8 bases from V and 6 bases from J, leaving 13 bases between. There are 11 residues in the CDR3. The CDR3 bases are TGTGCCCCTCCCAGGTTCTCTGAAGCTTTCTTT. Its translation: CAPPRFSEAFF.

V is TRBV11-1 and J is TRBJ1-2; 9 positions match TRBD1. This CDR3 region has 17 residues. Per germline, CDR1 SGHAT and CDR2 FQDESV (reference sequence). The V and J ends lost 5 bases and 6 bases, in that order; junction bases with no gene match: 16. This chain's CDR3 is CASSPKIRTDRGDGYTF. Written as DNA, the CDR3 is TGTGCCAGCAGCCCAAAAATTAGAACGGACAGGGGCGATGGCTACACCTTC.

The chain has TRBV7-6 and TRBJ2-1; 11 bases fit TRBD2. This CDR3 comprises 17 residues. The junction had 7 bases not matched to a gene; V was cut back by 1 base and J by 5 bases. Germline V lookup: CDR1 SGHVS, CDR2 FNYEAQ. In nucleotides, the CDR3 is TGTGCCAGCAGCTTAGAAATGGGGACTAGCGGAAACAATGAGCAGTTCTTC. It codes for CASSLEMGTSGNNEQFF.

This sequence joins TRBV7-2 and TRBJ1-1; TRBD1 aligns across 8 bases. Germline CDR1 reads SGHTA; CDR2 reads FQGNSA. Germline trimming cut 0 bases from V and 0 bases from J; bases unmatched to any gene: 12. This CDR3 is 19 amino acids long. This CDR3 reads CASSLAFTGGGLVNTEAFF. In DNA, the CDR3 is TGTGCCAGCAGCTTAGCGTTTACAGGGGGTGGTCTCGTGAACACTGAAGCTTTCTTT.

V is TRBV5-1 and J is TRBJ2-1; TRBD2 matches 8 bases. The CDR3 spans 13 residues. CDR1 and CDR2 (germline): SGHRS, YFSETQ. V was clipped by 0 bases and J by 13 bases; unmatched bases: 6. In nucleotides, the CDR3 is TGCGCCAGCAGCTTGGATACTAGCGGAGCCCAGTTCTTC. It translates to CASSLDTSGAQFF.

The V call is TRBV5-1, the J call TRBJ2-1; 8 bases match TRBD2. The V segment lost 0 bases and the J segment 8 bases; nucleotides outside the gene matches: 7. This CDR3 has 15 residues. From germline, CDR1 is SGHRS and CDR2 YFSETQ. DNA of the CDR3: TGCGCCAGCAGCTTGGCTGGGACTAGGATATATGAGCAGTTCTTC. Translated, it gives CASSLAGTRIYEQFF.

This chain uses TRBV21-1 with TRBJ1-6; TRBD1, the table's D call, was not compared with the DNA. TRBV21-1 is a known pseudogene. This CDR3 contains 12 residues. The CDR3 region has the DNA TGTGCCAGCAGCAAAGGCAGTTCACCCCTCCACTTT. This translates into CASSKGSSPLHF.

The gene calls are TRBV7-5 and TRBJ2-1; the D call TRBD2 from the table was never checked on the DNA. TRBV7-5 is noted as a pseudogene. The CDR3 has 11 residues. CDR3 bases: TGTGCCAGAAGCTTATCGGGGGAGCAGTTCTTC. Its protein is CARSLSGEQFF.

This chain connects TRBV10-2 to TRBJ1-5; perhaps TRBD1 as D (5 bases). The germline V and J ends were trimmed by 6 bases and 4 bases, with 10 bases remaining between them. This CDR3 has 13 amino acids. From germline, CDR1 is WSHSY and CDR2 SAAADI. The CDR3 is CASRTEENQPQHF. CDR3 coding DNA: TGCGCCAGCAGGACAGAGGAGAATCAGCCCCAGCATTTT.

This clone appeared a single time. The V and J genes are TRBV14 and TRBJ2-2; TRBD1 matches at 8 bases. The CDR3 extends over 14 amino acids. CDR1 and CDR2 from the germline V gene are SGHDN and FVKESK. With 2 bases clipped from V and 6 bases from J, the junction kept 2 bases outside the gene matches. As DNA, the CDR3 is TGTGCCAGCAGCCAATACAGGGGGGCCGGGGAGCTGTTTTTT. Its translation: CASSQYRGAGELFF.

In this sample, this clone turned up a few times. This chain connects TRBV4-1 to TRBJ2-1; possibly TRBD2 for D (5 bases). CDR3 length equals 16 residues. Trimming removed 3 bases from V and 0 bases from J, with 12 bases in between. The V gene's germline CDR1 is MGHRA and CDR2 YSYEKL. The CDR3 DNA follows: TGCGCCAGCAGCCAGCCTGGGAGCTCCTCCTACAATGAGCAGTTCTTC. It translates to CASSQPGSSSYNEQFF.

V and J are TRBV6-5 and TRBJ2-7, with 9 positions matching TRBD1. Germline lookup yields CDR1 MNHEY and CDR2 SVGAGI. The CDR3 loop spans 15 amino acids. The junction had 5 bases not matched to a gene; V was cut back by 0 bases and J by 5 bases. The CDR3, as DNA: TGTGCCAGCAGTTACTCGGGACAGGGAAGTAACGAGCAGTACTTC. It specifies CASSYSGQGSNEQYF.

This chain links TRBV4-2 with TRBJ2-3; TRBD2 matches 9 bases. The trim removed 0 bases at V and 0 bases at J, leaving 4 bases unmatched. Germline CDR1 and CDR2: LGHNA and YNFKEQ. The CDR3 has 17 residues. DNA for the CDR3: TGTGCCAGCAGCCAAGAAGCAAGCGGGGGGAGCACAGATACGCAGTATTTT. Its protein product is CASSQEASGGSTDTQYF.

The rearrangement uses TRBV5-1 and TRBJ2-1; 8 bases align to TRBD2. Per the germline V gene, CDR1 is SGHRS and CDR2 is YFSETQ. CDR3 size: 14 residues. Germline trimming cut 4 bases from V and 7 bases from J; bases unmatched to any gene: 7. The CDR3 nucleotides are TGCGCCAGCAGCCGGGAGGGTAAGGGGAATGAGCAGTTCTTC. Its translation: CASSREGKGNEQFF.